This TCR beta chain was recorded in a study of blood T cell repertoires in COVID-19. Profiled with immunoSEQ multiplex PCR; TCRdb holds only in-frame clones, not every one. Of about 100,000 clones listed, around 90% are singletons. The CDR3 loop spans 13 amino acids. Germline values: CDR1 MNHNS, CDR2 SASEGT. J lost 5 bases, V lost 8 bases, and 2 bases had no gene match. Source material: peripheral blood. This TCR was recovered from a human donor with COVID-19, enrolled during active disease. The donor label of this sample is uncertain. The chain combines TRBV6-1 with TRBJ2-1; 11 nucleotides match TRBD2. This CDR3 reads CASDSGRDNEQFF. The CDR3 DNA sequence: TGTGCCAGCGATAGCGGGAGGGACAATGAGCAGTTCTTC.